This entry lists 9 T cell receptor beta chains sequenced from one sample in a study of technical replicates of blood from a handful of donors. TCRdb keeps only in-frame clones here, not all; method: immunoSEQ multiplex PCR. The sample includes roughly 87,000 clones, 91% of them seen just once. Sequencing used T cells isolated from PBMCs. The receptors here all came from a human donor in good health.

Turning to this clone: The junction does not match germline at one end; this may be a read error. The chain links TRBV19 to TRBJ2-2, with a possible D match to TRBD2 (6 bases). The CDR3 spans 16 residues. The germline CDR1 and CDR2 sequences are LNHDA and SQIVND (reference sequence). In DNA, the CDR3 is TGTGCCAGTACCCCAAGAGGAGGGTGGAACGCCGGGGAGCTGTTTTTT. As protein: CASTPRGGWNAGELFF. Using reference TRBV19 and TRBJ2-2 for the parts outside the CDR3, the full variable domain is DGGITQSPKYLFRKEGQNVTLSCEQNLNHDAMYWYRQDPGQGLRLIYYSQIVNDFQKGDIAEGYSVSREKKESFPLTVTSAQKNPTAFYLCASTPRGGWNAGELFFGEGSRLTVL.

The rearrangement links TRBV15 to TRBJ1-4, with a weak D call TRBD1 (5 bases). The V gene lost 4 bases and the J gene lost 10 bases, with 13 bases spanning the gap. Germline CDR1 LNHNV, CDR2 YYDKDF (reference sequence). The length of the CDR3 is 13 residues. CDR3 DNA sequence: TGTGCCACCAGCACCGCCGACGGGGGAAAACTGTTTTTT. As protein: CATSTADGGKLFF.

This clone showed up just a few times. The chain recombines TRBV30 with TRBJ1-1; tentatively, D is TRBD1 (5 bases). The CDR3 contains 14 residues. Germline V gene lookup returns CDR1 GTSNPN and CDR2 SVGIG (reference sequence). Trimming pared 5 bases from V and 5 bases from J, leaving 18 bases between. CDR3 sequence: CAWFEQERITEAFF. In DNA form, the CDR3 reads TGTGCCTGGTTCGAACAGGAGCGTATTACTGAAGCTTTCTTT.

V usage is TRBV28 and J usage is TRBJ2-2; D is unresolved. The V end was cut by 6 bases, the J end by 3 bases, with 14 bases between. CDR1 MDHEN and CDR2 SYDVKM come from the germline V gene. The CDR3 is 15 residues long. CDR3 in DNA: TGTGCCAGCAGCCGTGGCTCTAGATACACCGGGGAGCTGTTTTTT. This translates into CASSRGSRYTGELFF. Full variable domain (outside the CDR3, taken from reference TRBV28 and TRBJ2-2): DVKVTQSSRYLVKRTGEKVFLECVQDMDHENMFWYRQDPGLGLRLIYFSYDVKMKEKGDIPEGYSVSREKKERFSLILESASTNQTSMYLCASSRGSRYTGELFFGEGSRLTVL.

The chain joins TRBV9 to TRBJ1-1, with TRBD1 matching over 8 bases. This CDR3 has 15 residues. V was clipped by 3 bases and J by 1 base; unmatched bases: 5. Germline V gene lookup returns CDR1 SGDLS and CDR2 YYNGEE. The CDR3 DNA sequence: TGTGCCAGCAGCGGGGGGACAGGTGGGAACACTGAAGCTTTCTTT. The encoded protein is CASSGGTGGNTEAFF.

CDR3 DNA sequence: TGTGCCAGCTCCCGCCAATGGGCGGGGAGCACAGATACGCAGTATTTT. Its protein product is CASSRQWAGSTDTQYF. V is TRBV18 and J is TRBJ2-3; possibly TRBD2 for D (6 bases). Trimming pared 6 bases from V and 0 bases from J, leaving 16 bases between. Germline CDR1 and CDR2: KGHSH and LQKENI. The CDR3 is made up of 16 amino acids. Full variable domain (rest looked up from reference TRBV18 and TRBJ2-3): NAGVMQNPRHLVRRRGQEARLRCSPMKGHSHVYWYRQLPEEGLKFMVYLQKENIIDESGMPKERFSAEFPKEGPSILRIQQVVRGDSAAYFCASSRQWAGSTDTQYFGPGTRLTVL.

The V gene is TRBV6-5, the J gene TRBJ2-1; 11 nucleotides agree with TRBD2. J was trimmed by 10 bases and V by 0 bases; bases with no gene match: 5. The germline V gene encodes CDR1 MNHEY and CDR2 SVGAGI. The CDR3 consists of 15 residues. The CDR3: CASSYSTSGTWEQFF. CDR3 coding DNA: TGTGCCAGCAGTTACTCGACTAGCGGGACATGGGAGCAGTTCTTC.

The CDR3 coding sequence is TGTGCCAGCAGTGAAGTCCACGGGACAAACTATGGCTACACCTTC. It encodes CASSEVHGTNYGYTF. This chain uses TRBV6-1 with TRBJ1-2, with D possibly TRBD1 on 6 matching bases. Germline values: CDR1 MNHNS, CDR2 SASEGT. With 1 base removed from V and 2 bases from J, the gap between germline ends came to 11 bases. This CDR3 is built from 15 residues.

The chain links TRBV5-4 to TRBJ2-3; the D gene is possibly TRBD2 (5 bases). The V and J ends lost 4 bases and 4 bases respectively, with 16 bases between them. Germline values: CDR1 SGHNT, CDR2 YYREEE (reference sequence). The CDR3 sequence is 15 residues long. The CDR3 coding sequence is TGTGCCAGCAGCCTGGACTCAGCGGTTTCAGATACGCAGTATTTT. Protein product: CASSLDSAVSDTQYF.